The rows below give T cell receptor beta chains drawn from one sample of a study of T cells after yellow fever vaccination. TCRdb processed the 5' RACE reads anew with MiXCR; each CDR3 protein has one entry. The table shows 200,000 to 300,000 distinct CDR3 sequences, with more than 6.5% occurring only once. This specimen was CD4+ T cells sorted from PBMCs, taken on the day of the yellow fever booster vaccination. Receptor source: a young man who received the YFV17D yellow fever vaccine. Both conserved end residues are part of each CDR3. The order of the fields is CDR3 DNA, CDR3 protein, J gene, D gene, clone size, V gene. A D gene is named only where the DNA matches it firmly. Size tells how often a clone was seen (once, few, many) or the class of an expanded clone, and some rows leave it out.

DNA: TGTGCCAGCAGCTTAGCGGGGGGACGTGAAAAACTGTTTTTT; CDR3: CASSLAGGREKLFF; J: TRBJ1-4; D: NA; size: few; V: TRBV7-2
DNA: TGTGCCAGCAGTCAGGGGCGGGGTCAGCCCCAGCATTTT; CDR3: CASSQGRGQPQHF; J: TRBJ1-5; D: NA; size: few; V: TRBV6-5
DNA: TGTGCCAGCAGTTACACCCGGGGTACTGAAGCTTTCTTT; CDR3: CASSYTRGTEAFF; J: TRBJ1-1; D: NA; size: NA; V: TRBV7-2
DNA: TGTGCCAGCAGCTACACAGGGGTCATCACAGATACGCAGTATTTT; CDR3: CASSYTGVITDTQYF; J: TRBJ2-3; D: TRBD1; size: NA; V: TRBV6-2/TRBV6-3
DNA: TGTGCCAGCGGGGAGGACCGGGACTGGAACAATGAGCAGTTCTTC; CDR3: CASGEDRDWNNEQFF; J: TRBJ2-1; D: NA; size: NA; V: TRBV6-1
DNA: TGTGCCAGTTCCCCCGGACGGGTAGCGGGAGTGGGTTACAATGAGCAGTTCTTC; CDR3: CASSPGRVAGVGYNEQFF; J: TRBJ2-1; D: TRBD2; size: many; V: TRBV18
DNA: TGCAGCGTCACCCCGGGACTCCAATCCTACGAGCAGTACTTC; CDR3: CSVTPGLQSYEQYF; J: TRBJ2-7; D: NA; size: many; V: TRBV29-1
DNA: TGTGCCAGCAGCCCCGGATCCGGGACTAGCGTTATTGAGTACTTC; CDR3: CASSPGSGTSVIEYF; J: TRBJ2-7; D: TRBD2; size: few; V: TRBV7-9
DNA: TGCAGTGCTAGTTTCGATGAAGCTTTCTTT; CDR3: CSASFDEAFF; J: TRBJ1-1; D: NA; size: many; V: TRBV20-1
DNA: TGTGCCAGCAGATTACAGCGGTTCACCGGGGAGCTGTTTTTT; CDR3: CASRLQRFTGELFF; J: TRBJ2-2; D: NA; size: few; V: TRBV6-1
DNA: TGTGCCAGCAGTTCACAGGTCTCCTACGAGCAGTACTTC; CDR3: CASSSQVSYEQYF; J: TRBJ2-7; D: NA; size: many; V: TRBV6-6
DNA: TGTGCCATCAGTAGAGACTACGAGCAGTACTTC; CDR3: CAISRDYEQYF; J: TRBJ2-7; D: NA; size: few; V: TRBV10-3
DNA: TGCGCCAGCAGTCAGACCGCTCCCAGGGGGCACACTGAAGCTTTCTTT; CDR3: CASSQTAPRGHTEAFF; J: TRBJ1-1; D: TRBD1; size: few; V: TRBV23-1
DNA: TGTGCCAGCAGTCCCCGAGTCCCGGGACAGGGGGTTGTGCAGACCCAGTACTTC; CDR3: CASSPRVPGQGVVQTQYF; J: TRBJ2-5; D: TRBD1; size: many; V: TRBV6-5
DNA: TGCGCCAGCAGCTTGGCCGGCGGGACTAGCGGTGGGTATGAGCAGTTCTTC; CDR3: CASSLAGGTSGGYEQFF; J: TRBJ2-1; D: TRBD2; size: many; V: TRBV5-1
DNA: TGCGCCAGCAGCCCGAGGGGACTAGGGGGGGAGACCCAGTACTTC; CDR3: CASSPRGLGGETQYF; J: TRBJ2-5; D: TRBD2; size: NA; V: TRBV4-3
DNA: TGTGCCAGCAGCTTGGCGAGGGAACAATACAATGAGCAGTTCTTC; CDR3: CASSLAREQYNEQFF; J: TRBJ2-1; D: NA; size: many; V: TRBV5-5
DNA: TGTGCCACCAGTGATGACGAAAGGGGCCTCTACTTC; CDR3: CATSDDERGLYF; J: TRBJ2-7; D: NA; size: NA; V: TRBV24-1
DNA: TGTGCCAGCAGTGACCCTTGGACGGCGAACACTGAAGCTTTCTTT; CDR3: CASSDPWTANTEAFF; J: TRBJ1-1; D: NA; size: NA; V: TRBV6-2/TRBV6-3
DNA: TGTGCCAGCTCACTCCTGTTTGCCGGACAGACGAACACTGAAGCTTTCTTT; CDR3: CASSLLFAGQTNTEAFF; J: TRBJ1-1; D: NA; size: few; V: TRBV18
DNA: TGTGCCAGCAGTCGGGGCTTTAGCTCCTACGAGCAGTACTTC; CDR3: CASSRGFSSYEQYF; J: TRBJ2-7; D: NA; size: many; V: TRBV3-1
DNA: TGTGCCAGCAGTTTCATTAGCGGAGGGCATGGCTACACCTTC; CDR3: CASSFISGGHGYTF; J: TRBJ1-2; D: NA; size: few; V: TRBV28
DNA: TGCGCCAGCAGCTCCGGGACAGACACCGGGGAGCTGTTTTTT; CDR3: CASSSGTDTGELFF; J: TRBJ2-2; D: TRBD1; size: many; V: TRBV5-1
DNA: TGTGCCAGCAGCCACGGGGGATCTGGGGCCAACGTCCTGACTTTC; CDR3: CASSHGGSGANVLTF; J: TRBJ2-6; D: NA; size: many; V: TRBV6-1
DNA: TGCAGTGCTGGGAAGGGTTTGACTGAAGCTTTCTTT; CDR3: CSAGKGLTEAFF; J: TRBJ1-1; D: NA; size: NA; V: TRBV20-1
DNA: TGTGCCAGCAGCCAAGGGCCGGACAGGGGAGTAGCTGGCTACACCTTC; CDR3: CASSQGPDRGVAGYTF; J: TRBJ1-2; D: TRBD1; size: many; V: TRBV4-2
DNA: TGTGCCAGCAGTTTATTATCGACAATACGGGACACCGGGGAGCTGTTTTTT; CDR3: CASSLLSTIRDTGELFF; J: TRBJ2-2; D: NA; size: few; V: TRBV27
DNA: TGTGCCAGTAGTACCCAAAAATACAATCAGCCCCAGCATTTT; CDR3: CASSTQKYNQPQHF; J: TRBJ1-5; D: NA; size: many; V: TRBV19
DNA: TGTGCCAGCTCACCTACCATCCAAGAGACCCAGTACTTC; CDR3: CASSPTIQETQYF; J: TRBJ2-5; D: NA; size: NA; V: TRBV18
DNA: TGTGCCAGCGCCCTGGGGACTAGCGGGAGTGGTCAGTACTTC; CDR3: CASALGTSGSGQYF; J: TRBJ2-7; D: TRBD2; size: many; V: TRBV3-1
DNA: TGTGCCAGCAGTCTCCGGACAGGCCTGAGGAAACTGTTTTTT; CDR3: CASSLRTGLRKLFF; J: TRBJ1-4; D: TRBD1; size: few; V: TRBV28
DNA: TGCGCCAGCAGCCCGGGACTAGTGTCCGGGGAGCTGTTTTTT; CDR3: CASSPGLVSGELFF; J: TRBJ2-2; D: TRBD2; size: many; V: TRBV10-2
DNA: TGCGCCAGCAGCTTGGATGGGTTCGGCCGGACCAAAAACATTCAGTACTTC; CDR3: CASSLDGFGRTKNIQYF; J: TRBJ2-4; D: NA; size: many; V: TRBV5-1
DNA: TGCGCCAGCAGCCCCAAGGACATCGTGACCCAGTACTTC; CDR3: CASSPKDIVTQYF; J: TRBJ2-5; D: NA; size: NA; V: TRBV5-1
DNA: TGCAGCGTTGAACGAGAGGGGGATGGCTACACCTTC; CDR3: CSVEREGDGYTF; J: TRBJ1-2; D: NA; size: once; V: TRBV29-1
DNA: TGCAGCGTTGTGAGACTAGCGGTAGTTGGAACAGATACGCAGTATTTT; CDR3: CSVVRLAVVGTDTQYF; J: TRBJ2-3; D: TRBD2; size: NA; V: TRBV29-1
DNA: TGTGCCAGCAGTCCACCGGGGGGCACAGATACGCAGTATTTT; CDR3: CASSPPGGTDTQYF; J: TRBJ2-3; D: NA; size: many; V: TRBV12-3/TRBV12-4
DNA: TGTGCCAGCAGCTTTTTCAGGGGCGGACTCTCCTACAATGAGCAGTTCTTC; CDR3: CASSFFRGGLSYNEQFF; J: TRBJ2-1; D: NA; size: many; V: TRBV7-9
DNA: TGCAGTGCTAGCGTAACAGGGTTCTACGAGCAGTACTTC; CDR3: CSASVTGFYEQYF; J: TRBJ2-7; D: NA; size: many; V: TRBV20-1
DNA: TGCGCCAGCAGCTTGCCCGTCGGGACTACCCACTACGAGCAGTACTTC; CDR3: CASSLPVGTTHYEQYF; J: TRBJ2-7; D: TRBD2; size: many; V: TRBV5-1
DNA: TGTGCCAGCAGTCTCACAGTCAGGGGGCTATACATAAGCAATCAGCCCCAGCATTTT; CDR3: CASSLTVRGLYISNQPQHF; J: TRBJ1-5; D: TRBD1; size: NA; V: TRBV12-3/TRBV12-4